These T cell receptor beta chains were read from a single sample in a study of T cell responses to AZD1222 COVID-19 vaccine. The data were produced by immunoSEQ multiplex PCR, yet TCRdb's version contains in-frame clones alone and is incomplete. Of 170,000 or so clones listed, roughly nine tenths are singletons. Material: peripheral blood, obtained on day 0 of AZD1222 vaccination. The receptor source for this set is an adult in good health. Each CDR3 is given with its conserved first and last residue. The order of the fields is CDR3 DNA, CDR3 protein, V gene, clone size, D gene, J gene. D genes are given only for firm matches. The size of a clone is reported for some rows only, either as once, few or many, or as a class for expanded clones.

cdr3_nt: TGTGCCAGCAGTTCCGGGACAGGCTCCTACGAGCAGTACTTC
cdr3_aa: CASSSGTGSYEQYF
v_call: TRBV6-5
clone_size: few
d_call: TRBD1
j_call: TRBJ2-7

cdr3_nt: TGTGCCAGCAGCTTAGATGGGGGTTGGACCGGGGAGCTGTTTTTT
cdr3_aa: CASSLDGGWTGELFF
v_call: TRBV7-2
clone_size: .
d_call: .
j_call: TRBJ2-2

cdr3_nt: TGTGCCAGCAGTTACCTTCAGGGTCGACAGCCCCAGCATTTT
cdr3_aa: CASSYLQGRQPQHF
v_call: TRBV6-2/TRBV6-3
clone_size: once
d_call: .
j_call: TRBJ1-5

cdr3_nt: TGTGCCAGCAGCGTAGGCCCAGGGGACGCCGGAAACACCATATATTTT
cdr3_aa: CASSVGPGDAGNTIYF
v_call: TRBV9
clone_size: .
d_call: .
j_call: TRBJ1-3

cdr3_nt: TGTGCCAGCGGACGGGTGGCTAGCGGGACAGATACGCAGTATTTT
cdr3_aa: CASGRVASGTDTQYF
v_call: TRBV7-2
clone_size: .
d_call: TRBD2
j_call: TRBJ2-3

cdr3_nt: TGTGCCAGCAGTTACGAGGGACAGGGCGGCAATCAGCCCCAGCATTTT
cdr3_aa: CASSYEGQGGNQPQHF
v_call: TRBV6-2/TRBV6-3
clone_size: .
d_call: TRBD1
j_call: TRBJ1-5

cdr3_nt: TGTGCCAGCAGCAAAGAAGGGGTTATCACTGAAGCTTTCTTT
cdr3_aa: CASSKEGVITEAFF
v_call: TRBV21-1
clone_size: once
d_call: .
j_call: TRBJ1-1

cdr3_nt: TGCGCCAGCAGCCAAGTTTCCGGGACAGCGAACTATGGCTACACCTTC
cdr3_aa: CASSQVSGTANYGYTF
v_call: TRBV4-3
clone_size: .
d_call: TRBD1
j_call: TRBJ1-2

cdr3_nt: TGTGCCAGCAGTTACTCGACCCCTGGGGCCAACGTCCTGACTTTC
cdr3_aa: CASSYSTPGANVLTF
v_call: TRBV6-5
clone_size: once
d_call: .
j_call: TRBJ2-6

cdr3_nt: TGTGCCAGCAGCGCGGAAGAGACCCAGTACTTC
cdr3_aa: CASSAEETQYF
v_call: TRBV9
clone_size: .
d_call: .
j_call: TRBJ2-5

cdr3_nt: TGTGCCAGCAGCTTGTTATCTTTTGCAGGCACCGGGGAGCTGTTTTTT
cdr3_aa: CASSLLSFAGTGELFF
v_call: TRBV5-5
clone_size: .
d_call: .
j_call: TRBJ2-2

cdr3_nt: TGTGCCAGCAGCCGACAGGGGTCCAACTCTGGGGCCAACGTCCTGACTTTC
cdr3_aa: CASSRQGSNSGANVLTF
v_call: TRBV2
clone_size: .
d_call: TRBD1
j_call: TRBJ2-6

cdr3_nt: TGTGCCAGCAGCGGGAGAGGGGGGTTTGGCTACACCTTC
cdr3_aa: CASSGRGGFGYTF
v_call: TRBV14
clone_size: .
d_call: .
j_call: TRBJ1-2

cdr3_nt: TGCGCCAGCAGCCAAGATGACAGGACTTACTACGAGCAGTACTTC
cdr3_aa: CASSQDDRTYYEQYF
v_call: TRBV4-3
clone_size: once
d_call: .
j_call: TRBJ2-7

cdr3_nt: TGTGCCAGCAGTTACGGAACCGGGACAGGGGGCTATGGCTACACCTTC
cdr3_aa: CASSYGTGTGGYGYTF
v_call: TRBV6-5
clone_size: .
d_call: TRBD1
j_call: TRBJ1-2

cdr3_nt: TGTGCCAGCTCACCACTTCCACCAGACTCCCCGGGCACTGAAGCTTTCTTT
cdr3_aa: CASSPLPPDSPGTEAFF
v_call: TRBV18
clone_size: .
d_call: .
j_call: TRBJ1-1

cdr3_nt: TGTGCCAGCAGCTTAGGTTCGGCGGTGTCCACTGAAGCTTTCTTT
cdr3_aa: CASSLGSAVSTEAFF
v_call: TRBV7-2
clone_size: .
d_call: .
j_call: TRBJ1-1

cdr3_nt: TGTGCCAGCAGCCCGACAGCAGATACGCAGTATTTT
cdr3_aa: CASSPTADTQYF
v_call: TRBV7-2
clone_size: once
d_call: .
j_call: TRBJ2-3

cdr3_nt: TGTGCCAGCAGTTACACGCGGACTAGCGGGGGGACGAACACCGGGGAGCTGTTTTTT
cdr3_aa: CASSYTRTSGGTNTGELFF
v_call: TRBV6-2/TRBV6-3
clone_size: .
d_call: TRBD2
j_call: TRBJ2-2

cdr3_nt: TGTGCCAGCAGTCAGGACAGGGGGCCCTACACCTTC
cdr3_aa: CASSQDRGPYTF
v_call: TRBV2
clone_size: .
d_call: TRBD1
j_call: TRBJ1-2

cdr3_nt: TGTGCCTGGAGCCGCGGCAACAATCAGCCCCAGCATTTT
cdr3_aa: CAWSRGNNQPQHF
v_call: TRBV30
clone_size: few
d_call: .
j_call: TRBJ1-5

cdr3_nt: TGTGCCAGCAAAACGATCCCCTATGGCTACACCTTC
cdr3_aa: CASKTIPYGYTF
v_call: TRBV6-5
clone_size: .
d_call: .
j_call: TRBJ1-2

cdr3_nt: TGTGCCAGCAGCTCAAGTCGGACGCAGTATTTT
cdr3_aa: CASSSSRTQYF
v_call: TRBV7-2
clone_size: .
d_call: .
j_call: TRBJ2-3

cdr3_nt: TGCGCCAGCAGCGAACAGTCGAACACTGAAGCTTTCTTT
cdr3_aa: CASSEQSNTEAFF
v_call: TRBV5-1
clone_size: .
d_call: .
j_call: TRBJ1-1

cdr3_nt: TGTGCCAGCAGCCCGGGGACAGCCAACAATGAGCAGTTCTTC
cdr3_aa: CASSPGTANNEQFF
v_call: TRBV9
clone_size: .
d_call: TRBD1
j_call: TRBJ2-1

cdr3_nt: TGTGCCAGCAGCCCTGGAACAGTGTCCTCTGGGGCCAACGTCCTGACTTTC
cdr3_aa: CASSPGTVSSGANVLTF
v_call: TRBV5-5
clone_size: .
d_call: .
j_call: TRBJ2-6

cdr3_nt: TGCGCCAGCAGCTTGGTCGTGGGCATCAACGAGCAGTACTTC
cdr3_aa: CASSLVVGINEQYF
v_call: TRBV5-1
clone_size: .
d_call: .
j_call: TRBJ2-7

cdr3_nt: TGCAGTGCTAGTCCGGACGGTGGCTACGAGCAGTACTTC
cdr3_aa: CSASPDGGYEQYF
v_call: TRBV20-1
clone_size: .
d_call: .
j_call: TRBJ2-7

cdr3_nt: TGCAGCGTGAGCGGGGGGCCGCACACTGAAGCTTTCTTT
cdr3_aa: CSVSGGPHTEAFF
v_call: TRBV29-1
clone_size: .
d_call: .
j_call: TRBJ1-1

cdr3_nt: TGTGCCATCAGTGAGGGACAGGGCACCGGGGAGCTGTTTTTT
cdr3_aa: CAISEGQGTGELFF
v_call: TRBV10-3
clone_size: .
d_call: TRBD1
j_call: TRBJ2-2

cdr3_nt: TGTGCCAGCAGTGAAAGGGACAGGGGAGACACTGAAGCTTTCTTT
cdr3_aa: CASSERDRGDTEAFF
v_call: TRBV6-1
clone_size: once
d_call: TRBD1
j_call: TRBJ1-1

cdr3_nt: TGTGCCAGCAGGCGGGGAGGGGGCTCGTCTGGAAACACCATATATTTT
cdr3_aa: CASRRGGGSSGNTIYF
v_call: TRBV27
clone_size: .
d_call: TRBD1
j_call: TRBJ1-3

cdr3_nt: TGCGCCAGCAGCTCCTCAAATTTTAATAACGAAAAACTGTTTTTT
cdr3_aa: CASSSSNFNNEKLFF
v_call: TRBV4-3
clone_size: .
d_call: .
j_call: TRBJ1-4

cdr3_nt: TGTGCCAGCAGTCTTACCTCCCGGGGCGACTATGGCTACACCTTC
cdr3_aa: CASSLTSRGDYGYTF
v_call: TRBV27
clone_size: .
d_call: .
j_call: TRBJ1-2

cdr3_nt: TGTGCCAGCACCCGGCTAGAAGAGACCCAGTACTTC
cdr3_aa: CASTRLEETQYF
v_call: TRBV6-5
clone_size: .
d_call: .
j_call: TRBJ2-5

cdr3_nt: TGTGCCAGCAGCTTAGGGGGAAGGGGAAACTATGGCTACACCTTC
cdr3_aa: CASSLGGRGNYGYTF
v_call: TRBV7-7
clone_size: .
d_call: .
j_call: TRBJ1-2